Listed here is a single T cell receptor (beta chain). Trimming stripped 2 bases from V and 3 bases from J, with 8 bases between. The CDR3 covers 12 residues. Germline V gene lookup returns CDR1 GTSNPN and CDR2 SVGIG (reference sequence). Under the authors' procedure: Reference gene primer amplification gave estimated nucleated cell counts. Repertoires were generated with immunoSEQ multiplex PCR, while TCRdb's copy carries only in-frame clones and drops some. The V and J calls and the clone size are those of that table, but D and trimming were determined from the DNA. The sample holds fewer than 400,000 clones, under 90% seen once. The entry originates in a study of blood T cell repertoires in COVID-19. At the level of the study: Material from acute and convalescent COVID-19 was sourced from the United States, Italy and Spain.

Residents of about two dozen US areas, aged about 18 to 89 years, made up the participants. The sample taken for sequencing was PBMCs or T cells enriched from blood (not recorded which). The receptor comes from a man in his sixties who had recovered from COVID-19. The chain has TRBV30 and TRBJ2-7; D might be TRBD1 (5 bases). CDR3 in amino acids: CAWSRQGYEQYF. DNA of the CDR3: TGTGCCTGGAGTAGGCAGGGCTACGAGCAGTACTTC. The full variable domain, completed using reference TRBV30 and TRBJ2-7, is SQTIHQWPATLVQPVGSPLSLECTVEGTSNPNLYWYRQAAGRGLQLLFYSVGIGQISSEVPQNLSASRPQDRQFILSSKKLLLSDSGFYLCAWSRQGYEQYFGPGTRLTVT.